The sequence of this T cell receptor (beta chain) was determined in a study of T cell responses to AZD1222 COVID-19 vaccine. V lost 6 bases and J lost 4, with 18 bases in between. This CDR3 region has 15 residues. Looked up from germline, CDR1 is SGHVS and CDR2 is FQNEAQ. TCRdb keeps only in-frame clones here, not all; method: immunoSEQ multiplex PCR. The sample consists of around 130,000 clones, over 90% of them appearing once. This chain connects TRBV7-8 to TRBJ1-2, with D tentatively TRBD1 (5 bases). The sequence was obtained from an adult in good health. The specimen comprised peripheral blood, sampled on day 0 of AZD1222 vaccination. The DNA of the CDR3 is TGTGCCAGCAGTTCATTCCGCCTTGGGGGCTATGGCTACACCTTC. Translated, it gives CASSSFRLGGYGYTF.